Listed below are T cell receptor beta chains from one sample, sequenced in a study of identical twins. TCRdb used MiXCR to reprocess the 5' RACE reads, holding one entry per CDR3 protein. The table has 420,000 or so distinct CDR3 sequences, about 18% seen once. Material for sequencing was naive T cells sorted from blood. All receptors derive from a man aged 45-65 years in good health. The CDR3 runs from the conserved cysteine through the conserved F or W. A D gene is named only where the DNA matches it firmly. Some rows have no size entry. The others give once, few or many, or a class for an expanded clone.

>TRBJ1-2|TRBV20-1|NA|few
TGCAGTGCAGCCCAGAACTATGGCTACACCTTC
CSAAQNYGYTF
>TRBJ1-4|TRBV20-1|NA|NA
TGCAGTGTGCGGGGGCCGAGTGAAAAACTGTTTTTT
CSVRGPSEKLFF
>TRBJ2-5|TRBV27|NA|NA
TGTGCCAGCAGTTTCTCCTCCGGCACTGGGTGGGCCCAGTACTTC
CASSFSSGTGWAQYF
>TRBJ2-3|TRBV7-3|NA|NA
TGTGCCAGCAGCTTAATTGGCGGTTGGATAGATACGCAGTATTTT
CASSLIGGWIDTQYF
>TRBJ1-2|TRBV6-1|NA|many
TGTGCCAGCACCGAGACCCGACCTCAGGGAAGGGGCTACACCTTC
CASTETRPQGRGYTF
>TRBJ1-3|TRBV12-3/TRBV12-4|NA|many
TGTGGCGGCCTCGGGGGTCGCTCTGGAAACACCATATATTTT
CGGLGGRSGNTIYF
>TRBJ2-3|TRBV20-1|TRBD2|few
TGCAGTGCTCTGATCCTAGCGGGACGTCGCACAGATACGCAGTATTTT
CSALILAGRRTDTQYF
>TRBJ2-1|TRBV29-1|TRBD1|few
TGCAGCTTCCGGGACAGGGTTTTGGCGGCGTGGGGCAATGAGCAGTTCTTC
CSFRDRVLAAWGNEQFF
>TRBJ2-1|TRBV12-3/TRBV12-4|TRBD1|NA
TGTGCCAGCAGCCGCGGAAACAGGGGTGGCTCCTACAATGAGCAGTTCTTC
CASSRGNRGGSYNEQFF
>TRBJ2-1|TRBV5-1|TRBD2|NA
TGCGCCAGCAGCTCTTCTAGCGGGAACTACAATGAGCAGTTCTTC
CASSSSSGNYNEQFF
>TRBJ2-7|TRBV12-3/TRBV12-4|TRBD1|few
TGTGCCAGCAGCCCAAAAGGACAGGGCACTTCCTTCTCCTACGAGCAGTACTTC
CASSPKGQGTSFSYEQYF
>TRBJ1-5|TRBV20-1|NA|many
TGCAGTGCTAGAGATCGCGGCGGCAGGTTTAATCAGCCCCAGCATTTT
CSARDRGGRFNQPQHF
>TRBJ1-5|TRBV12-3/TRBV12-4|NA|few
TGTGCCAGCAGTTTGGCCAGGGGTACTCAGCCCCAGCATTTT
CASSLARGTQPQHF
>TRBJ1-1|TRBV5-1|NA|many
TGTGCCAGCAGTTTATCAGGAGGGAACACTGAAGCTTTCTTT
CASSLSGGNTEAFF
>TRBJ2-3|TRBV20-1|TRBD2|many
TGCAGTGCTAGATCACTTTCAGCGGGGAGCACAGATACGCAGTATTTT
CSARSLSAGSTDTQYF
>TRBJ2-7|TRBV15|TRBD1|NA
TGTGCCACCAGCAGAGATAGGGGGACAGGATTTTACGAGCAGTACTTC
CATSRDRGTGFYEQYF
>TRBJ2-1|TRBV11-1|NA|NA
TGTGCCAGCTCTCGGGACAGAATACCAAGGGAGGTATACAATGAGCAGTTCTTC
CASSRDRIPREVYNEQFF
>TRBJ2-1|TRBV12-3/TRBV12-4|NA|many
TGTGCCAGCAGTCCCCTTTCGTTGGTCGCCTACAATGAGCAGTTCTTC
CASSPLSLVAYNEQFF
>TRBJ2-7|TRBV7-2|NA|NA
TGTGCCAGCAGCTTAGATCCCCCCTACGAGCAGTACTTC
CASSLDPPYEQYF
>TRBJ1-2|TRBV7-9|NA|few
TGTGCCAGCAGCTTCGTCGCTCCCCGACAAGGCGGCTACACCTTC
CASSFVAPRQGGYTF
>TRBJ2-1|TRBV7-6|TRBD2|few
TGTGCCAGCAGCCTAAAACTAGCGGGGGCTCCTTACAATGAGCAGTTCTTC
CASSLKLAGAPYNEQFF